This TCR beta chain emerged from a study of cytomegalovirus exposure and HLA in healthy donors. Study conclusions and caveats: Most of the CMV-associated TCR beta chains (in a later analysis) appeared to be HLA-restricted.

Comments on this clone: No antigen is known for it.

13 Jbeta primers and 60 Vbeta primers were used for the PCR. Assay used: immunoSEQ multiplex PCR; TCRdb lists only in-frame clones, some missing. The data show some 78,000 clones, 74% seen once. CDR3 size: 14 residues. Per the germline V gene, CDR1 is LGHNA and CDR2 is YSLEER. Unmatched junction bases numbered 7, after V lost 4 bases and J lost 6 bases. This TCR derives from a man aged 40-50 years in good health and CMV-seropositive. The chain employs TRBV4-3 and TRBJ1-1; 8 nucleotides agree with TRBD1. Material: PBMCs. The DNA for the CDR3 is TGCGCCAGCAGCCTCTGGACAGGGACGCCTGAAGCTTTCTTT. It encodes CASSLWTGTPEAFF.